These T cell receptor beta chains were read from a single sample in a study of T cell changes during pregnancy in multiple sclerosis. Sequenced by immunoSEQ multiplex PCR; TCRdb stores in-frame clones only, minus some. The table shows about 32,000 clones, with approximately 89% occurring only once. The material sequenced was CD4+ T cells from peripheral blood mononuclear cells, taken after pregnancy. Receptors were obtained from a female donor in good health, enrolled as a control in a pregnancy study. The CDR3 runs from the conserved cysteine through the conserved F or W. D genes are given only for firm matches. Clone size is shown for a subset of rows, as once, few, many or a class of expanded clone.

CDR3aa	CDR3nt	d_gene	j_gene	v_gene	abundance
CASSVGAEPNYGYTF	TGTGCCAGCAGCGTAGGGGCAGAGCCTAACTATGGCTACACCTTC	NA	TRBJ1-2	TRBV9	few
CASIEIGGSGRRVYSPLHF	TGTGCCAGCATTGAAATAGGGGGCTCGGGGCGGCGGGTGTATTCACCCCTCCACTTT	TRBD1	TRBJ1-6	TRBV28	NA
CASSSGTVNEKLFF	TGTGCCAGCAGTTCCGGGACAGTTAATGAAAAACTGTTTTTT	TRBD1	TRBJ1-4	TRBV28	NA
CASSVEVGGSYNEQFF	TGTGCCAGCAGCGTAGAAGTCGGGGGGTCCTACAATGAGCAGTTCTTC	TRBD2	TRBJ2-1	TRBV9	NA
CASSEKVGGVSEQYF	TGTGCCAGCAGTGAGAAGGTGGGAGGAGTATCCGAGCAGTACTTC	NA	TRBJ2-7	TRBV6-1	NA
CASSFVAANYGYTF	TGTGCCAGCAGCTTTGTGGCAGCTAACTATGGCTACACCTTC	NA	TRBJ1-2	TRBV5-6	NA
CASSPAGRRTDTQYF	TGTGCCAGCAGCCCTGCAGGGCGAAGGACAGATACGCAGTATTTT	NA	TRBJ2-3	TRBV2	NA
CASSLVRTSGTGVPYNEQFF	TGCGCCAGCAGCTTGGTTCGGACTAGCGGGACAGGGGTACCCTACAATGAGCAGTTCTTC	TRBD2	TRBJ2-1	TRBV5-1	NA
CASRQGANEAFF	TGTGCCAGCAGACAGGGGGCTAATGAAGCTTTCTTT	TRBD1	TRBJ1-1	TRBV6-5	NA
CASSRTGNTGELFF	TGTGCCAGCTCGCGGACAGGGAACACCGGGGAGCTGTTTTTT	TRBD1	TRBJ2-2	TRBV18	NA
CASNEAGGNEQFF	TGCGCCAGCAATGAGGCGGGAGGGAATGAGCAGTTCTTC	TRBD2	TRBJ2-1	TRBV5-1	NA
CSVEHARGNTIYF	TGCAGCGTTGAACATGCCAGGGGAAACACCATATATTTT	NA	TRBJ1-3	TRBV29-1	NA
CASSPPLIGGGLADKRAHEQYF	TGTGCCAGCAGTCCCCCCTTGATAGGGGGAGGACTAGCGGACAAGAGGGCCCACGAGCAGTACTTC	TRBD2	TRBJ2-7	TRBV28	NA
CASSSRTSGSAYEQYF	TGTGCCAGCAGCTCTCGGACTAGCGGGAGTGCCTACGAGCAGTACTTC	TRBD2	TRBJ2-7	TRBV7-2	NA
CASSHGTGHQPQHF	TGTGCCAGCAGCCACGGGACAGGGCATCAGCCCCAGCATTTT	TRBD1	TRBJ1-5	TRBV7-8	NA
CASVDKVAYNEQFF	TGTGCCAGCGTTGACAAGGTCGCCTACAATGAGCAGTTCTTC	NA	TRBJ2-1	TRBV6-1	NA
CASSLSRLGGRETQYF	TGTGCCAGCAGCTTAAGTCGACTGGGGGGGAGAGAGACCCAGTACTTC	TRBD2	TRBJ2-5	TRBV7-6	once
CASSDGGPRPVNTEAFF	TGTGCCAGCAGTGATGGGGGCCCACGACCCGTGAACACTGAAGCTTTCTTT	NA	TRBJ1-1	TRBV6-1	NA
CASSPPSGGTHEQFF	TGTGCCAGCAGTCCGCCTAGCGGGGGGACCCATGAGCAGTTCTTC	TRBD2	TRBJ2-1	TRBV6-6	NA
CSALLNNEQFF	TGCAGTGCCCTCTTAAACAATGAGCAGTTCTTC	NA	TRBJ2-1	TRBV20-1	NA
CASSQERVNTEAFF	TGCGCCAGCAGCCAAGAGAGGGTGAACACTGAAGCTTTCTTT	NA	TRBJ1-1	TRBV4-3	NA
CAWRGTGKSSYEQYF	TGTGCCTGGAGAGGGACAGGCAAGAGCTCCTACGAGCAGTACTTC	TRBD1	TRBJ2-7	TRBV30	NA
CASSLSQGNTGELFF	TGTGCCAGCAGCTTATCGCAGGGGAACACCGGGGAGCTGTTTTTT	NA	TRBJ2-2	TRBV11-2	once
CASNRPGTIQETQYF	TGTGCCAGCAACAGGCCCGGGACTATCCAAGAGACCCAGTACTTC	TRBD2	TRBJ2-5	TRBV7-2	NA
CASESLLSYEQYF	TGTGCCTCCGAGAGTCTCCTCTCCTACGAGCAGTACTTC	NA	TRBJ2-7	TRBV30	NA
CASSLSPTGQIYGYTF	TGTGCCAGCAGTTTATCCCCGACAGGGCAGATCTATGGCTACACCTTC	TRBD1	TRBJ1-2	TRBV28	NA
CASSLAGGGGIQYF	TGTGCCAGCAGTTTAGCGGGGGGTGGCGGCATTCAGTACTTC	TRBD2	TRBJ2-4	TRBV27	NA
CASSEGLAGWRDTQYF	TGTGCCAGCAGCGAGGGACTAGCGGGATGGCGAGATACGCAGTATTTT	TRBD2	TRBJ2-3	TRBV7-3	NA
CASTSGGPFRETQYF	TGTGCCAGCACCTCGGGGGGACCTTTTAGGGAGACCCAGTACTTC	TRBD2	TRBJ2-5	TRBV5-4	NA
CASDSGTSGSNEQFF	TGTGCCAGTGACTCAGGGACTAGCGGGAGCAATGAGCAGTTCTTC	TRBD2	TRBJ2-1	TRBV28	NA
CAVQTGNNSPLHF	TGTGCCGTACAGACAGGGAATAATTCACCCCTCCACTTT	TRBD1	TRBJ1-6	TRBV9	NA
CASRPGTANNSPLHF	TGTGCCAGTAGGCCCGGGACAGCCAATAATTCACCCCTCCACTTT	TRBD1	TRBJ1-6	TRBV19	NA
CASSDYGQGRGNYGYTF	TGTGCCAGCAGTGATTACGGACAGGGGAGGGGGAACTATGGCTACACCTTC	TRBD1	TRBJ1-2	TRBV11-2	NA
CASRELAGGPGEQFF	TGTGCCAGCAGAGAATTAGCGGGGGGGCCTGGTGAGCAGTTCTTC	TRBD2	TRBJ2-1	TRBV6-1	NA
CASIDSSYNSPLHF	TGCGCCAGCATCGACAGCTCCTATAATTCACCTCTCCACTTT	NA	TRBJ1-6	TRBV10-2	NA
CATSPRRGGAQNTGELFF	TGTGCCACCAGCCCTCGACGCGGGGGCGCACAAAACACCGGGGAGCTGTTTTTT	NA	TRBJ2-2	TRBV15	NA
CAGGTPNTGELFF	TGTGCGGGAGGGACACCTAACACCGGGGAGCTGTTTTTT	NA	TRBJ2-2	TRBV30	NA
CASSQGLSNQPQHF	TGTGCCAGCAGCCAAGGTCTTAGCAATCAGCCCCAGCATTTT	NA	TRBJ1-5	TRBV4-2	NA
CASSQQDTAAGNSPLHF	TGCGCCAGCAGCCAACAAGACACAGCCGCGGGGAATTCACCCCTCCACTTT	NA	TRBJ1-6	TRBV4-1	NA
CASSFPGLDYEQYF	TGTGCCAGCAGCTTTCCGGGACTAGACTACGAGCAGTACTTC	TRBD2	TRBJ2-7	TRBV5-6	NA
CASSQREGRDQPQHF	TGCGCCAGCAGCCAAAGAGAGGGGAGGGATCAGCCCCAGCATTTT	NA	TRBJ1-5	TRBV4-1	NA
CASSINRDSYNEQFF	TGTGCCAGCAGCATAAACCGGGACAGTTACAATGAGCAGTTCTTC	TRBD1	TRBJ2-1	TRBV7-8	NA
CASSFKFLAGGVTDTQYF	TGTGCCAGCAGCTTTAAGTTCCTAGCGGGAGGGGTCACAGATACGCAGTATTTT	TRBD2	TRBJ2-3	TRBV5-6	once
CATSRGGLAGGPRAQYF	TGTGCCACCAGCAGAGGGGGACTAGCGGGGGGCCCCAGGGCCCAGTACTTC	TRBD2	TRBJ2-5	TRBV15	NA
CASSEGGGGPYGYTF	TGTGCCAGCAGTGAAGGAGGGGGCGGGCCCTATGGCTACACCTTC	TRBD1	TRBJ1-2	TRBV6-1	NA
CASSLMTRAPETQYF	TGTGCCAGCAGCTTGATGACCAGAGCGCCGGAGACCCAGTACTTC	NA	TRBJ2-5	TRBV5-6	NA
CASSTSGRIYNEQFF	TGTGCCAGCAGCACTAGCGGGAGAATCTACAATGAGCAGTTCTTC	TRBD2	TRBJ2-1	TRBV7-9	NA
CASSETAGGQNEQFF	TGTGCCAGCAGTGAAACGGCGGGGGGGCAGAATGAGCAGTTCTTC	TRBD2	TRBJ2-1	TRBV2	NA
CASSKLPGGLNNQPQHF	TGTGCCAGCAGCAAATTGCCAGGGGGCTTGAACAATCAGCCCCAGCATTTT	NA	TRBJ1-5	TRBV21-1	NA
CASSMDRGREAFF	TGTGCCAGCAGCATGGACAGGGGTAGAGAAGCTTTCTTT	TRBD1	TRBJ1-1	TRBV7-3	NA
CASSQDAGTYGYTF	TGCGCCAGCAGCCAAGATGCGGGAACGTATGGCTACACCTTC	NA	TRBJ1-2	TRBV4-3	NA
CASSQSAGGAADTQYF	TGCGCCAGCAGCCAATCCGCCGGGGGGGCTGCAGATACGCAGTATTTT	TRBD2	TRBJ2-3	TRBV4-3	NA
CASSLGAPAKNIQYF	TGTGCCAGCAGCTTGGGGGCTCCGGCGAAAAACATTCAGTACTTC	NA	TRBJ2-4	TRBV7-2	few